This T cell receptor (beta chain) was documented in a study of blood T cells in healthy people across ages. Germline V CDR1 and CDR2: DFQATT, SNEGSKA (reference sequence). V was cut by 6 bases and J by 3 bases, with 9 bases left in between. This CDR3 region has 11 residues. This clonotype has just a few counts. It was with a sample-barcoded 5' primer and a J-beta primer mix that a second PCR of roughly 6 to 11 cycles was run. TCRdb re-called the 5' RACE reads through MiXCR, storing one row per CDR3 protein. Of more than 900,000 distinct CDR3 sequences in the sample, about 29% were seen once. Separately, the same data were catalogued under a study of T cells of mothers and their children.

The chain uses TRBV20-1 and TRBJ2-7; TRBD1 is a possible D gene (6 bases). The TCR was taken from a woman aged 40 to 50 in good health. Sequences were obtained from blood. The CDR3 here is CSAPTGYEQYF. The CDR3 DNA reads as TGCAGTGCCCCGACAGGCTACGAGCAGTACTTC.